The rows below give T cell receptor beta chains drawn from one sample of a study of early T cells in non-severe SARS-CoV-2 infection. TCRdb redid the calling of the 5' RACE reads with MiXCR, one entry per CDR3 protein. The table records around 77,000 distinct CDR3 sequences, over 9% of them present only once. The material was whole blood, obtained at baseline. These receptors were collected from an adult who was a healthcare worker with PCR-confirmed SARS-CoV-2 infection or an uninfected control (not recorded which). CDR3s include the opening cysteine and the closing phenylalanine or tryptophan. A D gene is named only where the DNA matches it firmly. Not every row has a clone size; where given, it reads once, few, many or a size class.

V gene	clone size	D gene	J gene	CDR3 DNA	CDR3 protein
TRBV2	few	-	TRBJ2-3	TGTGCCAGCAGAACAACAGGGAGGGCAGATACGCAGTATTTT	CASRTTGRADTQYF
TRBV12-3/TRBV12-4	many	-	TRBJ1-6	TGTGCCAGCAGTTTAGGTTACTCACCCCTCCACTTT	CASSLGYSPLHF
TRBV30	many	TRBD1	TRBJ1-6	TGTGCCTGGAAGGGGACAGGGTATTTACCCCTCCACTTT	CAWKGTGYLPLHF
TRBV19	-	TRBD2	TRBJ2-1	TGTGCCAGTAGCGAGGCCTGGGCTAGCGGGGGTATAAGCCCTAATGAGCAGTTCTTC	CASSEAWASGGISPNEQFF
TRBV2	-	TRBD1	TRBJ1-3	TGTGCCAGCAGCCTCGAGGGACAGTCCTCTGGAAACACCATATATTTT	CASSLEGQSSGNTIYF
TRBV7-9	few	-	TRBJ1-1	TGTGCCAGCAGCTTGGAGGGGATTGCTTTCTTT	CASSLEGIAFF
TRBV7-9	many	-	TRBJ1-2	TGTGCCAGCAGCCCCCCGGGAGACGGCTACACCTTC	CASSPPGDGYTF
TRBV4-3	-	-	TRBJ2-7	TGCGCCAGCAGCCAAGGAGGGGCAGGGCAGAGAGAGCAGTACTTC	CASSQGGAGQREQYF
TRBV5-1	-	-	TRBJ2-7	TGCGCCACCTCGACGGTAGGCCTAGGCGGCGAGCAGTACTTC	CATSTVGLGGEQYF
TRBV9	-	TRBD1	TRBJ1-3	TGTGCCAGCAGCGTAGGCTCGGGACAGCCTGGAAACACCATATATTTT	CASSVGSGQPGNTIYF
TRBV6-2/TRBV6-3	-	TRBD1	TRBJ2-1	TGTGCCAGCAGTTACTCGGACAGGGGGAACAATGAGCAGTTCTTC	CASSYSDRGNNEQFF
TRBV29-1	few	-	TRBJ1-1	TGCAGCGTTGTTCCTAACACTGAAGCTTTCTTT	CSVVPNTEAFF
TRBV10-3	many	TRBD1	TRBJ1-1	TGTGCCATCAGCCGACAGGGACCCTACACTGAAGCTTTCTTT	CAISRQGPYTEAFF
TRBV18	few	-	TRBJ1-1	TGTGCCAGCTCACCGCCCTTTATGAACACTGAAGCTTTCTTT	CASSPPFMNTEAFF
TRBV7-2	many	TRBD2	TRBJ2-4	TGTGCCAGCAGCCCCTCTAGCGGGGTCGTAAACATTCAGTACTTC	CASSPSSGVVNIQYF
TRBV6-5	few	-	TRBJ1-2	TGTGCCAGCAGCCCCGGACAGATAAGAGGCTACACCTTC	CASSPGQIRGYTF
TRBV30	-	TRBD1	TRBJ1-2	TGTGCCTGGAGTATCGCAGGGGGTACTAACTATGGCTACACCTTC	CAWSIAGGTNYGYTF
TRBV30	many	-	TRBJ1-1	TGTGCCTGGGGGGTGGGGGGCCTGGCGACTGAAGCTTTCTTT	CAWGVGGLATEAFF
TRBV2	-	-	TRBJ1-1	TGTGCCAGCAGTGAGTGGAAGGAACCTTTCTTT	CASSEWKEPFF
TRBV9	few	TRBD1	TRBJ2-1	TGTGCCAGCAGTGCTGCCGGGACAGGGTACAATGAGCAGTTCTTC	CASSAAGTGYNEQFF
TRBV6-6	few	-	TRBJ2-1	TGTGCCAGCAGAGACCGGGACGGAGTCTTGGGTCTGGAGCAGTTCTTC	CASRDRDGVLGLEQFF
TRBV30	few	-	TRBJ1-2	TGTGCCTGGAGTGTTGGTCAGCATGGCTACACCTTC	CAWSVGQHGYTF
TRBV5-1	-	-	TRBJ2-6	TGCGCCAGCATGAGCTCTGGGGCCAACGTCATGACTTTC	CASMSSGANVMTF
TRBV6-5	-	-	TRBJ2-4	TGTGCCAGCAGTTACTCGGCTTACGTAGCCAAAAACATTCAGTACTTC	CASSYSAYVAKNIQYF
TRBV6-2/TRBV6-3	many	-	TRBJ2-1	TGTGCCAGCAATACAGGGAGCTCCTACAATGAGCAGTTCTTC	CASNTGSSYNEQFF
TRBV12-3/TRBV12-4	few	-	TRBJ2-5	TGTGCCAGCAGTTTCCTAGGAGAGACCCAGTACTTC	CASSFLGETQYF
TRBV2	-	-	TRBJ1-5	TGTGCCAGCGTCCCAGGGAGCAATCAGCCCCAGCATTTT	CASVPGSNQPQHF
TRBV7-2	-	TRBD1	TRBJ1-3	TGTGCCAGCAGCTTAGTTGGGACAGCCTCTGGAAACACCATATATTTT	CASSLVGTASGNTIYF
TRBV6-5	-	TRBD1	TRBJ2-7	TGTGCCAGCAGTACGGGACAGCCTATCTACGAGCAGTACTTC	CASSTGQPIYEQYF
TRBV7-9	many	-	TRBJ2-3	TGTGCCAGCAAGAGGGCAGGGGAGAGGACAGATACGCAGTATTTT	CASKRAGERTDTQYF
TRBV7-2	-	TRBD2	TRBJ2-3	TGTGCCAGCAGCTTTCTTTCTAGCGGTAGGACAGATACGCAGTATTTT	CASSFLSSGRTDTQYF
TRBV5-5	-	-	TRBJ2-1	TGTGCCAGCAGCTCCGGGAGACAGGGCTTATACAATGAGCAGTTCTTC	CASSSGRQGLYNEQFF
TRBV7-2	few	-	TRBJ2-6	TGTGCCAGCACCGCTCCGAGCTCTGGGGCCAACGTCCTGACTTTC	CASTAPSSGANVLTF
TRBV12-3/TRBV12-4	few	-	TRBJ2-1	TGTGCCAGCAGTACACAGGGCGAAGCTCACAATGAGCAGTTCTTC	CASSTQGEAHNEQFF
TRBV29-1	few	TRBD1	TRBJ2-2	TGCAGCGTCAGGGGACAGGTTAACACCGGGGAGCTGTTTTTT	CSVRGQVNTGELFF
TRBV20-1	few	TRBD1	TRBJ2-3	TGCAGTGCAGGACAGGGCACAGATACGCAGTATTTT	CSAGQGTDTQYF